The clone carrying this TCR beta chain was seen ten or more times. The antigen is undetermined. These data belong to a study of T-cell memory formation after mild COVID-19. Study-wide results and limits: Whereas later expanders leaned CD4+, clones contracting day 15 to 85 showed a balanced CD4/CD8 makeup. Cross-reactive memory seemingly joined, as some responding clones were found in pre-infection memory. Second-wave clones with a day 37 peak had unconfirmed SARS-CoV-2 specificity.

Germline CDR1 and CDR2: SGHDT and YYEEEE. This CDR3 is 13 amino acids long. V gave up 7 bases and J gave up 3 bases, with 13 bases separating them. TCRdb re-derived calls from the 5' RACE reads in MiXCR, one entry per CDR3 protein. This table holds 30,000 to 40,000 distinct CDR3 sequences, approximately 10% found once. The source of this sequence is a man younger than 30 who had mild COVID-19 (a few samples of this study predate the infection). Cell type and time point are not known. This chain connects TRBV5-6 to TRBJ1-1, with D hard to call. The specimen was PBMCs or a T cell subset sorted from them (not recorded which). The CDR3 DNA reads as TGTGCCAGCTACCTAGGGCCTCACACTGAAGCTTTCTTT. Residues: CASYLGPHTEAFF.